Given below is one T cell receptor beta chain in context. These data are taken from a study of blood T cell repertoires in COVID-19. Study-wide context: The United States, Italy and Spain provided the acute and convalescent COVID-19 samples. T cells, B-cell-depleted T cells, or PBMCs provided the cDNA or gDNA that served as material.

Methods used by the authors: Amplifying reference gene primers gave estimates of nucleated cell counts. Some clones are missing from TCRdb's copy, which holds only in-frame ones; the method was immunoSEQ multiplex PCR. V and J calls and clone size follow that table, whereas D and trimming were derived from the DNA. This table holds hundreds of thousands of clones, about nine tenths found once. The sequenced sample consisted of peripheral blood. The TCR comes from a woman in her 30s with active or convalescent COVID-19.

The CDR3, as DNA: TGTGCCAGCTCACCACGGGAGTCGGGTCCCCCTCGCTACAATGAGCAGTTCTTC. It specifies CASSPRESGPPRYNEQFF. The chain is built from TRBV18 and TRBJ2-1, with a possible D match to TRBD2 (5 bases). The V end was cut by 1 base, the J end by 3 bases, with 19 bases between. This CDR3 is 18 amino acids long. Germline V lookup: CDR1 KGHSH, CDR2 LQKENI. The full variable domain, completed using reference TRBV18 and TRBJ2-1, is NAGVMQNPRHLVRRRGQEARLRCSPMKGHSHVYWYRQLPEEGLKFMVYLQKENIIDESGMPKERFSAEFPKEGPSILRIQQVVRGDSAAYFCASSPRESGPPRYNEQFFGPGTRLTVL.